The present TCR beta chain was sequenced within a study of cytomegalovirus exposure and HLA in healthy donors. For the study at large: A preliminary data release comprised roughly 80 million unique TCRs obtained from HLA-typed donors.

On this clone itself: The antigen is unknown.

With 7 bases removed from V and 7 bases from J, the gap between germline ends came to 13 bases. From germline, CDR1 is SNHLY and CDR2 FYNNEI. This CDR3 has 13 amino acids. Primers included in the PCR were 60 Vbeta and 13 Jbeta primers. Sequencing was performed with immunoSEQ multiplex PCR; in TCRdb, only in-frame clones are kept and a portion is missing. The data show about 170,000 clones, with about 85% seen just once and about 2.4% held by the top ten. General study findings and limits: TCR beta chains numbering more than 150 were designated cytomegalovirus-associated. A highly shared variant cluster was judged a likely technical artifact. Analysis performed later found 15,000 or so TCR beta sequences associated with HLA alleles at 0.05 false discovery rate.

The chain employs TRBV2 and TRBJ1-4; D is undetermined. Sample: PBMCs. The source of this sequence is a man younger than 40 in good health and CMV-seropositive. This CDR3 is CASTSLRGEKLFF. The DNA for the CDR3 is TGTGCCAGCACTTCCCTGCGGGGTGAAAAACTGTTTTTT.